In this sample, the clone carrying this T cell receptor beta chain turned up once. The sample comes from a study of metastatic and nonmetastatic thyroid tumors. Not a single patient had been given any form of treatment at any point before undergoing thyroid surgery. CDR3 length equals 14 residues. V was trimmed by 0 bases and J by 2 bases, leaving 7 bases between them. Looked up from germline, CDR1 is SGDLS and CDR2 is YYNGEE. TCRdb re-called the PCR reads via MiXCR. The sample yields around 52,000 clones, roughly 29% seen once. Sequencing used blood. The chain carries TRBV9 and TRBJ2-3; the D is unclear. This clonotype was obtained from a female donor with papillary thyroid cancer or a benign thyroid nodule (not recorded which). Some clones in this sample may be carry-over from other donors' samples. The DNA of the CDR3 is TGTGCCAGCAGCGTAGGCGGATTCACAGATACGCAGTATTTT. Translating it yields CASSVGGFTDTQYF. The full variable domain, in which reference TRBV9 and TRBJ2-3 provide the parts outside the CDR3, is DSGVTQTPKHLITATGQRVTLRCSPRSGDLSVYWYQQSLDQGLQFLIQYYNGEERAKGNILERFSAQQFPDLHSELNLSSLELGDSALYFCASSVGGFTDTQYFGPGTRLTVL.